The sequence of this T cell receptor (beta chain) was determined in a study of blood T cell repertoires in COVID-19. Unmatched junction bases numbered 10, after V lost 6 bases and J lost 8 bases. Germline lookup yields CDR1 MNHEY and CDR2 SVGAGI. The CDR3 runs 15 residues. Only in-frame clones appear in the TCRdb table, and some are missing; sequencing was by immunoSEQ multiplex PCR. The sample lists some 260,000 clones, about 86% occurring once. V is TRBV6-5 and J is TRBJ1-1, with TRBD1 identical over 12 bases. Sample: PBMCs or T cells enriched from blood (not recorded which). The sequence was collected from a man aged 30 to 45 with acute COVID-19. CDR3 nucleotides: TGTGCCAGCAGGACTCCGGGACAGGGGGCCGAAGAAGCTTTCTTT. Encoded protein: CASRTPGQGAEEAFF.